The entry that follows covers one TCR beta chain sequence. Its antigen is unidentified. The CDR3 extends over 15 amino acids. The V and J ends lost 1 base and 4 bases respectively, with 14 bases between them. In germline, CDR1 is SGDLS, CDR2 YYNGEE. The data originate from a study of cytomegalovirus exposure and HLA in healthy donors. The PCR ran on 60 Vbeta and 13 Jbeta primers. Using immunoSEQ multiplex PCR, the repertoire was profiled, and TCRdb retains in-frame clones only, with some absent. Of approximately 170,000 clones detected, about 63% appear once; the ten largest clones hold about 3%. General observations from the study: Some segments of the V type, notably TRBV6-2 and TRBV6-3, were excluded as indistinguishable. Some TCR beta chains (164 of them) were listed as cytomegalovirus-associated.

J is TRBJ2-5 and V is TRBV9, with no clear D. Material for sequencing was PBMCs. The receptor's source is a woman aged 40-49 years in good health and CMV-seropositive. The CDR3 protein is CASSVMASSAETQYF. Here the CDR3 DNA reads TGTGCCAGCAGCGTAATGGCTAGTTCGGCAGAGACCCAGTACTTC.